This TCR beta chain came from a study of regulatory T cells in long-lasting Graves disease (dated by TCRdb to about 2021). In terms of the full investigation: Antithyroid drugs had been taken for less than 3 months by newly diagnosed Graves' disease patients. This study used TCR sequencing and RNA sequencing of peripheral blood to compare persistent Graves' disease patients against newly diagnosed Graves' disease patients. The study was conducted in China and was registered as a clinical trial. A total of 33 samples underwent TCR sequencing: about 13 from persistent and roughly 20 from newly diagnosed Graves' disease patients.

Summary of the overall study and its limitations: Because the primary lesion, thyroid tissue, could not be accessed, the study looked at peripheral blood alone. Sequencing and analysis were restricted to the TCR beta chain. Compared with newly diagnosed patients, patients with persistent Graves' disease had lower TCR Shannon entropy and fewer highly expanded clones, which suggests clonal expansion. More public clonotypes were shared among persistent patients (more than 2,500) than among newly diagnosed patients (966). TRBV28, TRBJ1-2 and TRBJ2-5 were preferentially used in persistent disease, while TRBV20-1 and TRBJ2-1 were favored in newly diagnosed disease. The authors acknowledged the small sample size as a limitation that may reduce accuracy.

The library was built by means of multiplex PCR. TCRdb lists the instrument as Illumina HiSeq 4000. iRepertoire HTBI primers and Arm-PCR amplification of CDR3 regions were used to construct TCR beta libraries. Before sequencing, the PCR products underwent gel purification. The original pipeline was this. A total of around 66 TRBV and some 15 TRBJ segments were identified across samples and were used for gene usage analysis of CDR3 amino acid clonotypes. Filtered high-quality paired reads were merged into contigs using COPE and FqMerger. BLAST was used to align contigs to IMGT TRBV, TRBD and TRBJ reference genes, and CDR3 was defined according to IMGT. Any clonotype with a frequency above 0.1% was classified as a highly expanded clone. Shannon entropy served as the measure of repertoire diversity, while the Gini coefficient captured V-J evenness. Clonotypes shared by more than one individual were considered public. The public reads were reanalyzed by TCRdb: fastp trimming at Q25, MiXCR alignment, in-frame beta chains only. Rows matching on CDR3 protein sequence are summarized as one entry with the most common DNA and genes. The V and J calls and clone size come from TCRdb's table, not from the authors' own analysis. The sample has 350,000 to 450,000 distinct CDR3 sequences on record, about 10% of them singletons. The ten largest clones represent 15% to 20% of the sample.

What this sample's time point label stands for: newly diagnosed GD, antithyroid drugs for less than 3 months. For both TCR sequencing and RNA sequencing, RNA was extracted from PBMCs in TRIzol. Graves' disease was diagnosed according to American Thyroid Association guidelines. The patients came from an endocrinology department in Xi'an, China. From each patient, roughly 9 milliliters of peripheral blood was collected into an EDTA anticoagulant tube. Ficoll Paque Plus density gradient separation was used to isolate PBMCs, and no further T cell sorting was done. An Agilent 2100 Bioanalyzer and agarose gel were used to assess RNA quality, and a NanoDrop 2000 was used to measure RNA concentration. This clonotype was seen ten or more times. Its cognate antigen has yet to be identified. Base qualities are not recorded, but no much larger clone differs from it by a single base. Trimmed from V: 2 bases; trimmed from J: 2 bases; junction bases lacking a gene match: 13. The CDR3 starts with the cysteine, ends with the phenylalanine, and has 17 residues. Solely the CDR3 DNA is kept, with 51 bases framed from the first base. The germline V gene (reference sequence) gives CDR1 as GTSNPN and CDR2 as SVGIG.

The same data also went into a second study, on T cells in Graves' hyperthyroidism and ophthalmopathy. As described in the second report: Stable Graves' hyperthyroidism was defined as the absence of progression to ophthalmopathy over 18 months of follow-up. Hyperthyroidism patients were aged 18 to 65 years and newly diagnosed, with disease duration of less than 2 months. The study excluded patients with uncontrolled infections, other autoimmune diseases, pregnancy or lactation. Diagnoses were established on the basis of clinical symptoms, serum thyroxine and TRAb, thyroid ultrasound, and orbital computed tomography. The TCR CDR3 was subjected to a first round of RT-PCR using the HTBI primer set and the Qiagen OneStep RT-PCR kit. Most expanded thyroid clonotypes (frequency above 0.001) were also found in blood, which suggests that blood repertoires may mirror thyroid immune responses. A model built on a 13 V-J signature distinguished ophthalmopathy from stable hyperthyroidism, reaching roughly 88% sensitivity and 81.08% specificity in cross-validation and 80%/75% in testing. In validation, the model predicted progression to ophthalmopathy a median of about 6 months before onset, with about 64% sensitivity and just under 75% specificity. A discovery cohort of about a hundred patients, fewer than 50 with Graves' ophthalmopathy and about 58 with stable Graves' hyperthyroidism, was used to find distinguishing TCR V-J signatures. Prospective prediction of ophthalmopathy was tested in an independent validation cohort of 18 to 20 hyperthyroidism patients and roughly 16 patients who later progressed to ophthalmopathy. The 100 discovery patients were randomly split 7:3 into training and test sets. In addition, the study compared T-cell repertoires in thyroid tissue and in blood from about 6 Graves' hyperthyroidism patients. Once sampling was done, hyperthyroidism patients were given methimazole at a starting dose of 30 mg daily, whereas ophthalmopathy patients were given high-dose intravenous methylprednisolone. A second multiplex PCR round built the libraries, followed by size selection and purification. Sequencing of the libraries was done on an Illumina HiSeq2000 using paired-end 100 bp reads. SOAPnuke was used to process the raw data, with reads discarded if the reads contained adapters or uncalled bases, had a mean Phred below 15, or lacked an exact constant-primer or identifier match. High-quality paired reads were merged with COPE v1.2.5, and unique nucleotide sequences were defined as clonotypes. MiTCR v1.1 was used to align clonotypes to the IMGT TRBV, TRBD and TRBJ reference segments. The analysis included only V-J combinations with a frequency above 0.0001, which together covered 99% to 99.2% of the repertoires. The TCS score was defined as the ratio of F50 (clonal expansion) to E x V (chaos), calculated using BLOSUM62-based TCRdist between CDR3 peptides within each V-J. Welch's t-statistics and random forest reduced several hundred V-J features to around 14, which were used in a naive Bayes classifier (R e1071). Sample size was not statistically predetermined, and blinding of investigators to group allocation was not performed. The paper reports TCR Vbeta CDR3 sequencing of 140 or so peripheral blood samples: 43 ophthalmopathy, roughly 74 hyperthyroidism and approximately 17 progressor patients.

The chain uses TRBV30 and TRBJ2-7; TRBD2 aligns with 9 central bases. This TCR was recovered from a woman under 30 with Graves disease. Donor details come from another sample of the same person, matched by shared clones. The sample in question was peripheral blood mononuclear cells (PBMCs), obtained at new diagnosis, from a patient treated with antithyroid drugs. The DNA is as follows: TGTGCCTGGAGTCTCCCACATCCTAGCGGGAATACCTACGAGCAGTACTTC. Its coded protein is CAWSLPHPSGNTYEQYF.